These 23 T cell receptor beta chains were all obtained from the same sample, sequenced in a study of blood T cell repertoires in COVID-19 (dated by TCRdb to the early 2020s). The method was the immunoSEQ multiplex PCR assay. Imported from immuneACCESS, the table was reduced by TCRdb to in-frame sequences with V and J called. These copies leave out some clones; in studies compared against another copy, an unresolved V gene accounts for under half, and the cause of the remainder is not known. This sample has 250,000 to 350,000 clones in its table, and nearly 90% of those were observed once. The top ten hold around 4.5% of the sample. Sequencing used PBMCs or T cells enriched from blood (not recorded which). These TCRs come from a woman aged 18-30 years with acute COVID-19.

The chain couples TRBV14 to TRBJ2-7; D unclear. Germline V lookup: CDR1 SGHDN, CDR2 FVKESK. Trimming pared 0 bases from V and 6 bases from J, leaving 9 bases between. This CDR3 is built from 13 residues. The CDR3 reads CASSQDLILEQYF. As DNA, the CDR3 is TGTGCCAGCAGCCAAGATCTAATCCTCGAGCAGTACTTC.

The rearrangement uses TRBV6-1 and TRBJ1-2; 10 bases line up with TRBD1. The CDR3 runs 17 residues. The germline gives CDR1 MNHNS, CDR2 SASEGT. V dropped 4 bases and J dropped 6; count of bases not matched to a gene: 14. CDR3 DNA: TGTGCCAGCAGTGTGAGACAGGGGGCACAGGTCAGGGATGGCTACACCTTC. Translated, it gives CASSVRQGAQVRDGYTF.

The J gene is TRBJ1-1, the V gene TRBV7-8, with D unclear. The V gene's germline CDR1 is SGHVS and CDR2 FQNEAQ. V was trimmed by 2 bases and J by 3 bases, leaving 7 bases between them. The CDR3 is made up of 13 amino acids. CDR3 protein: CASSLLRDTEAFF. Written as DNA, the CDR3 is TGTGCCAGCAGCTTACTCCGGGACACTGAAGCTTTCTTT. The full variable domain, completed using reference TRBV7-8 and TRBJ1-1, is GAGVSQSPRYKVAKRGQDVALRCDPISGHVSLFWYQQALGQGPEFLTYFQNEAQLDKSGLPSDRFFAERPEGSVSTLKIQRTQQEDSAVYLCASSLLRDTEAFFGQGTRLTVV.

This clone is a singleton in its sample. The chain has TRBV10-3 and TRBJ1-1; the D is unclear. The length of the CDR3 is 14 residues. V lost 11 bases and J 1 base, leaving 17 bases between the germline ends. The germline V gene encodes CDR1 ENHRY and CDR2 SYGVKD. The DNA for the CDR3 is TGTGCCGGACGAAGTGGACTGGAGAACACTGAAGCTTTCTTT. Translating gives CAGRSGLENTEAFF.

The chain uses TRBV11-3 and TRBJ2-3; 11 bases are a match to TRBD2. The V and J ends lost 1 base and 5 bases, in that order; junction bases with no gene match: 5. The V gene's germline CDR1 is SGHNT and CDR2 YENEEA. CDR3 size: 16 residues. CDR3 sequence (DNA): TGTGCCAGCAGCTTAGGTCGCCTAGCGGGAGGAGATACGCAGTATTTT. This encodes CASSLGRLAGGDTQYF.

This clone was counted a single time. The chain uses TRBV5-6 and TRBJ1-1; 7 nucleotides align to TRBD1. This CDR3 region has 19 residues. The V gene end was trimmed by 0 bases and the J gene end by 0 bases; junction bases not matched to a gene: 14. Looked up from germline, CDR1 is SGHDT and CDR2 is YYEEEE. The CDR3 here is CASSLVSRRQGVMNTEAFF. CDR3 nucleotides: TGTGCCAGCAGCTTGGTTAGTCGACGGCAGGGGGTTATGAACACTGAAGCTTTCTTT.

V is TRBV7-9 and J is TRBJ1-4; D is possibly TRBD1 (5 bases). CDR1 is SEHNR and CDR2 is FQNEAQ in the germline V gene (reference sequence). The CDR3 spans 13 residues. Trimming pared 5 bases from V and 7 bases from J, leaving 11 bases between. In DNA, the CDR3 is TGTGCCAGCAGCATAACAGGCGGTGAAAAACTGTTTTTT. Its protein is CASSITGGEKLFF.

The chain recombines TRBV10-1 with TRBJ2-7; D unresolved. The CDR3 is 15 residues long. The V end was cut by 0 bases, the J end by 3 bases, with 12 bases between. Germline values: CDR1 WNHNN, CDR2 SYGVQD (reference sequence). CDR3 nucleotides: TGCGCCAGCAGTGAGTCTCACAGCCGGAACTACGAGCAGTACTTC. This gives the protein CASSESHSRNYEQYF.

This clone was seen once. As DNA, the CDR3 is TGCGCCAGCAGCCTGTCCGGGGATGGATACGAGCAGTACTTC. The encoded protein is CASSLSGDGYEQYF. The chain has TRBV5-1 and TRBJ2-7; D is possibly TRBD2 (5 bases). CDR1 and CDR2 from the germline V gene are SGHRS and YFSETQ. Trimming took 4 bases from V and 4 from J, leaving 15 bases between them. The length of the CDR3 is 14 residues. The variable domain in full, completed from reference TRBV5-1 and TRBJ2-7, reads KAGVTQTPRYLIKTRGQQVTLSCSPISGHRSVSWYQQTPGQGLQFLFEYFSETQRNKGNFPGRFSGRQFSNSRSEMNVSTLELGDSALYLCASSLSGDGYEQYFGPGTRLTVT.

The V call is TRBV2, the J call TRBJ1-5; D is perhaps TRBD1 (5 bases). CDR3 length: 15 residues. V dropped 6 bases and J dropped 7 bases, with 19 bases sitting between them. Germline-derived CDR1 and CDR2 are SNHLY and FYNNEI. CDR3 bases: TGTGCCAGCAGCGAGATGGACGGCTCAGGGCAGCCCCAGCATTTT. This gives the protein CASSEMDGSGQPQHF.

CDR3 residues: CASSSSGQRNSPLHF. CDR3 in DNA: TGCGCCAGCAGCTCCTCGGGACAGAGAAATTCACCCCTCCACTTT. The genes are TRBV5-1 and TRBJ1-6; TRBD1 aligns across 7 bases. In germline, CDR1 is SGHRS, CDR2 YFSETQ. With 3 bases clipped from V and 7 bases from J, the junction kept 7 bases outside the gene matches. The CDR3 runs to 15 residues. The full variable domain, rest sourced from reference TRBV5-1 and TRBJ1-6, is KAGVTQTPRYLIKTRGQQVTLSCSPISGHRSVSWYQQTPGQGLQFLFEYFSETQRNKGNFPGRFSGRQFSNSRSEMNVSTLELGDSALYLCASSSSGQRNSPLHFGNGTRLTVT.

The chain has TRBV5-1 and TRBJ2-7; 7 nucleotides align to TRBD1. The junction had 13 bases not matched to a gene; V was cut back by 4 bases and J by 3 bases. In germline, CDR1 is SGHRS, CDR2 YFSETQ. The CDR3 has 16 residues. CDR3 nucleotide sequence: TGCGCCAGCAGCCTCGTCCGGGACAGCCGTAACTACGAGCAGTACTTC. This encodes CASSLVRDSRNYEQYF.

This chain uses TRBV19 with TRBJ2-1; D ambiguous. The CDR3 covers 11 residues. From germline, CDR1 is LNHDA and CDR2 SQIVND (reference sequence). V was trimmed by 6 bases and J by 10 bases, leaving 10 bases between them. The CDR3: CASRNGPEQFF. Here the CDR3 DNA reads TGTGCCAGTAGAAATGGCCCCGAGCAGTTCTTC.

The chain recombines TRBV7-8 with TRBJ1-2; the match to TRBD1 covers 7 bases. Trimming at V came to 1 base and at J to 0 bases, leaving 2 bases not matched to a gene. Germline V gene sequence: CDR1 SGHVS, CDR2 FQNEAQ. The CDR3 consists of 15 residues. CDR3 region: CASSLEGQTNYGYTF. The CDR3 DNA sequence: TGTGCCAGCAGCTTAGAGGGACAGACTAACTATGGCTACACCTTC.

The genes are TRBV2 and TRBJ1-1, with D uncertain. CDR3 length: 13 residues. V was pared by 8 bases and J by 1 base, with 11 bases between. CDR1 and CDR2 from the germline V gene are SNHLY and FYNNEI. The CDR3 DNA follows: TGTGCCAGCCTGGAGACCCAGAACACTGAAGCTTTCTTT. It codes for CASLETQNTEAFF.

The chain's CDR3 is CSVALRLLSYNEQFF. The CDR3 DNA sequence: TGCAGCGTCGCACTCCGACTCCTCTCCTACAATGAGCAGTTCTTC. The rearrangement uses TRBV29-1 and TRBJ2-1; D gene unclear. V was trimmed by 6 bases and J by 0 bases, leaving 15 bases between them. Germline V gene lookup returns CDR1 SQVTM and CDR2 ANQGSEA. The CDR3 runs 15 residues.

V and J are TRBV5-1 and TRBJ2-7; tentatively, D is TRBD2 (5 bases). Germline loops: CDR1 SGHRS, CDR2 YFSETQ. The CDR3 contains 15 residues. Trimming removed 2 bases from V and 2 bases from J, with 14 bases in between. CDR3 residues: CASSFRRLPTYEQYF. Here the CDR3 DNA reads TGCGCCAGCAGCTTTCGACGACTACCGACCTACGAGCAGTACTTC.

The chain joins TRBV11-2 to TRBJ2-1; TRBD2 agrees at 8 bases. From germline, CDR1 is SGHAT and CDR2 FQNNGV. The CDR3 totals 15 residues. With V trimmed by 8 bases and J by 8 bases, 14 bases remained unmatched. For the CDR3, the DNA is TGTGCCAGCGGGACTAACGGGAGGGCCAAAGATGAGCAGTTCTTC. Amino acids: CASGTNGRAKDEQFF. Combining the CDR3 with reference TRBV11-2 and TRBJ2-1 gives the whole variable domain EAGVAQSPRYKIIEKRQSVAFWCNPISGHATLYWYQQILGQGPKLLIQFQNNGVVDDSQLPKDRFSAERLKGVDSTLKIQPAKLEDSAVYLCASGTNGRAKDEQFFGPGTRLTVL.

The genes are TRBV7-3 and TRBJ2-3, with 9 bases matching TRBD2. J lost 1 base, V lost 6 bases, and 11 bases had no gene match. CDR1 and CDR2 from the germline V gene are SGHTA and FQGTGA. The CDR3 totals 17 residues. CDR3 nucleotides: TGTGCCAGCAGACCCCATGGCGGGAGGGGGGGCACAGATACGCAGTATTTT. Protein: CASRPHGGRGGTDTQYF.

This clone was counted once. This chain joins TRBV29-1 and TRBJ1-3; 7 nucleotides agree with TRBD1. This CDR3 has 12 residues. With 6 bases clipped from V and 4 bases from J, the junction kept 3 bases outside the gene matches. From germline, CDR1 is SQVTM and CDR2 ANQGSEA. The CDR3 bases are TGCAGCGTGAGGGGGCGAGGAAACACCATATATTTT. Translating it yields CSVRGRGNTIYF.

V gene TRBV30 combines with J gene TRBJ2-1; 9 bases line up with TRBD2. Germline trimming cut 1 base from V and 4 bases from J; bases unmatched to any gene: 5. This CDR3 region has 15 residues. The germline CDR1 and CDR2 sequences are GTSNPN and SVGIG (reference sequence). CDR3 DNA sequence: TGTGCCTGGAGTGCTAGCGGGATTGTATACAATGAGCAGTTCTTC. Translating it yields CAWSASGIVYNEQFF.

The chain joins TRBV7-6 to TRBJ1-4; tentative D call: TRBD1 (5 bases). CDR3 length: 15 residues. V lost 5 bases and J lost 4, with 14 bases in between. The germline V gene encodes CDR1 SGHVS and CDR2 FNYEAQ. Here the CDR3 reads CASSQAGYDNEKLFF. CDR3 in DNA: TGTGCCAGCAGCCAAGCAGGGTATGATAATGAAAAACTGTTTTTT.

V and J are TRBV25-1 and TRBJ2-2; a possible D gene is TRBD2 (5 bases). The V gene's germline CDR1 is MGHDK and CDR2 SYGVNS. This CDR3 has 14 amino acids. Trimming pared 5 bases from V and 2 bases from J, leaving 9 bases between. The CDR3, as DNA: TGTGCCAGCAGTTGGGCTAGCAACACCGGGGAGCTGTTTTTT. Its translation: CASSWASNTGELFF.